Below, 9 T cell receptor beta chains from the same sample are listed, as sequenced in a study of PD-1 blockade in classical Hodgkin lymphoma (dated by TCRdb to the early 2020s). The method was the immunoSEQ multiplex PCR assay. Sourced from immuneACCESS, this table was stored by TCRdb with only in-frame sequences that have V and J called. A share of the clones is absent; for the studies checked, an unresolved V gene accounts for under half, and the remainder has no known explanation. The sample data list over 80,000 clones, and 92% of these were observed just once. The top ten hold 2.8% of the sample. The time point tag for this specimen amounts to: cycle 1 day 1 (C1D1), immediately before nivolumab initiation. Relapse after autologous stem cell transplantation had occurred in all trial patients, and cohorts A, B and C were distinguished by prior brentuximab vedotin exposure. This specimen consisted of peripheral blood mononuclear cells (PBMCs), obtained at baseline. These receptors were obtained from a human donor with classical Hodgkin lymphoma.

V gene TRBV5-5 combines with J gene TRBJ1-5; 11 nucleotides align to TRBD1. Trimming took 3 bases from V and 6 from J; bases not matched to a gene: 5. This CDR3 spans 15 amino acids. Germline V gives CDR1 SGHKS, CDR2 YYEKEE (reference sequence). This chain's CDR3 is CASSWGTGGIQPQHF. CDR3 sequence (DNA): TGTGCCAGCAGCTGGGGGACAGGGGGAATTCAGCCCCAGCATTTT. The full variable domain, in which reference TRBV5-5 and TRBJ1-5 provide the parts outside the CDR3, is DAGVTQSPTHLIKTRGQQVTLRCSPISGHKSVSWYQQVLGQGPQFIFQYYEKEERGRGNFPDRFSARQFPNYSSELNVNALLLGDSALYLCASSWGTGGIQPQHFGDGTRLSIL.

The rearrangement uses TRBV20-1 and TRBJ1-2; D is undetermined. The CDR3 is made up of 9 amino acids. Germline values: CDR1 DFQATT, CDR2 SNEGSKA (reference sequence). V was pared by 5 bases and J by 12 bases, with 10 bases between. This CDR3 is CSALDQDTF. The CDR3 coding sequence is TGCAGTGCTCTGGACCAGGACACCTTC.

On this clone: The germline gene is not matched at one end of the junction; a read error may be the cause. The chain links TRBV7-9 to TRBJ2-5, with unresolved D. The CDR3 sequence is 11 residues long. Germline V gene data show CDR1 as SEHNR and CDR2 as FQNEAQ (reference sequence). This chain's CDR3 is CASRLAETQYF. The CDR3 region has the DNA TGTGCCAGCAGGTTAGCTGAGACCCAGTACTTC. The full variable domain, in which reference TRBV7-9 and TRBJ2-5 provide the parts outside the CDR3, is DTGVSQNPRHKITKRGQNVTFRCDPISEHNRLYWYRQTLGQGPEFLTYFQNEAQLEKSRLLSDRFSAERPKGSFSTLEIQRTEQGDSAMYLCASRLAETQYFGPGTRLLVL.

The genes are TRBV30 and TRBJ1-2; D is undetermined. The CDR3 loop spans 14 amino acids. Deletions cut 1 base from V and 4 bases from J, with 13 bases between. The germline V gene encodes CDR1 GTSNPN and CDR2 SVGIG (reference sequence). Written as DNA, the CDR3 is TGTGCCTGGAGTGGCTCCATTTGGGGCTATGGCTACACCTTC. Amino acid sequence: CAWSGSIWGYGYTF.

The CDR3 sequence: CASSPLQPYEQYF. The CDR3, as DNA: TGTGCCAGCAGCCCCCTACAGCCCTACGAGCAGTACTTC. The genes are TRBV11-2 and TRBJ2-7; no reliable D call. Germline values: CDR1 SGHAT, CDR2 FQNNGV. V lost 5 bases, J lost 2 bases, and 10 bases lay in between. The CDR3 has 13 residues.

This clone has only one observation. The CDR3 protein is CASKSEGGYEQYF. The CDR3 DNA follows: TGCGCCAGCAAATCGGAGGGGGGCTACGAGCAGTACTTC. The chain recombines TRBV5-1 with TRBJ2-7; D could derive from TRBD1 or TRBD2 (6 bases each). V was cut by 6 bases and J by 3 bases, with 13 bases left in between. Germline loops: CDR1 SGHRS, CDR2 YFSETQ. CDR3 size: 13 residues.

The gene calls are TRBV11-2 and TRBJ1-4; the D is unclear. The ends were cut back, 5 bases at V and 13 bases at J, with 17 bases in the middle. Germline lookup yields CDR1 SGHAT and CDR2 FQNNGV. The CDR3 sequence is 13 residues long. CDR3 bases: TGTGCCAGCAGCCCCGGCGGGCGAGAAGGACTGTTTTTT. Translation gives CASSPGGREGLFF.

This clone has only one observation. This chain joins TRBV5-1 and TRBJ1-2; D perhaps matches TRBD1 (5 bases). Germline CDR1 is SGHRS and CDR2 is YFSETQ. V gave up 0 bases and J gave up 0 bases, with 9 bases separating them. CDR3 length: 15 amino acids. CDR3 protein: CASSLVRGANYGYTF. CDR3 sequence (DNA): TGCGCCAGCAGCTTGGTAAGGGGAGCTAACTATGGCTACACCTTC.

V and J are TRBV5-8 and TRBJ1-2, with 8 nucleotides matching TRBD1. The CDR3 consists of 16 residues. V dropped 4 bases and J dropped 7; count of bases not matched to a gene: 15. In germline, CDR1 is SGHTS, CDR2 YDEGEE. Written as DNA, the CDR3 is TGTGCCAGCAGCGACGTGGTTCCAGGGGGCGCTGGTGGCTACACCTTC. Translated, it gives CASSDVVPGGAGGYTF. Based on the CDR3 plus reference TRBV5-8 and TRBJ1-2, the full variable domain is EAGVTQSPTHLIKTRGQQATLRCSPISGHTSVYWYQQALGLGLQFLLWYDEGEERNRGNFPPRFSGRQFPNYSSELNVNALELEDSALYLCASSDVVPGGAGGYTFGSGTRLTVV.